A single sample gave rise to the 30 T cell receptor beta chains below, sequenced in a study of OX40 agonist ivuxolimab in advanced cancers. Profiling relied on immunoSEQ multiplex PCR, and the TCRdb table lists in-frame clones only, not all of them. This sample has around 70,000 clones, with roughly 90% found just once. The source was CD4+ or CD8+ T cells sorted from blood, collected in a trial of the OX40 agonist ivuxolimab. The receptors here all came from an adult with an advanced solid tumor such as melanoma, head and neck, liver or kidney cancer.

This sequence joins TRBV5-4 and TRBJ2-1; TRBD2 matches at 7 bases. There are 16 residues in the CDR3. V trimming: 4 bases; J trimming: 2 bases; junction bases outside the gene matches: 9. The germline V gene encodes CDR1 SGHNT and CDR2 YYREEE (reference sequence). DNA of the CDR3: TGTGCCAGCAGCCCGACCGGAGCGGGAACCTACAATGAGCAGTTCTTC. This encodes CASSPTGAGTYNEQFF.

This clone was detected only once. This chain joins TRBV6-4 and TRBJ2-3, with no clear D. CDR3 length: 14 amino acids. In germline, CDR1 is MRHNA, CDR2 SNTAGT. Trimming cost V 0 bases and J 6 bases, with 10 bases left between them. CDR3 in DNA: TGTGCCAGCAGTGACTCGGCTTTTGATGATACGCAGTATTTT. It yields the protein CASSDSAFDDTQYF.

This clone was picked up one time. V gene TRBV25-1 combines with J gene TRBJ1-4; no clear D. The CDR3 contains 13 residues. Trimming removed 8 bases at V and 7 bases at J, with 14 bases between. Germline V lookup: CDR1 MGHDK, CDR2 SYGVNS. This CDR3 reads CASVPSQSEKLFF. CDR3 in DNA: TGTGCCAGCGTCCCGAGTCAAAGTGAAAAACTGTTTTTT.

The chain has TRBV7-9 and TRBJ2-1, with 10 positions matching TRBD1. Germline V CDR1 and CDR2: SEHNR, FQNEAQ (reference sequence). This CDR3 has 15 amino acids. J gave up 6 bases and V 4 bases, and 6 bases lay outside the gene matches. The CDR3 DNA sequence: TGTGCCAGCAGCTCCCCGGGACAGGGGATCAATGAGCAGTTCTTC. Its translation: CASSSPGQGINEQFF.

This chain connects TRBV6-6 to TRBJ2-3; TRBD2 aligns across 9 bases. This CDR3 contains 14 residues. The V segment lost 5 bases and the J segment 9 bases; nucleotides outside the gene matches: 9. Germline values: CDR1 MNHNY, CDR2 SVGAGI (reference sequence). The DNA of the CDR3 is TGTGCCAGCAGTCCACCGACTAGCGGAGACACGCAGTATTTT. It codes for CASSPPTSGDTQYF.

The chain employs TRBV6-5 and TRBJ1-1; D unclear. Germline lookup yields CDR1 MNHEY and CDR2 SVGAGI. V lost 0 bases and J lost 8, with 10 bases in between. The CDR3 length is 13 residues. This CDR3 reads CASSYSTGLEAFF. For the CDR3, the DNA is TGTGCCAGCAGTTACTCAACCGGGTTGGAAGCTTTCTTT.

The rearrangement uses TRBV2 and TRBJ1-5, with D hard to call. CDR1 SNHLY and CDR2 FYNNEI come from the germline V gene. The CDR3 is 13 residues long. With 2 bases removed from V and 0 bases from J, the gap between germline ends came to 2 bases. In nucleotides, the CDR3 is TGTGCCAGCAGTGAAACTAGCAATCAGCCCCAGCATTTT. It codes for CASSETSNQPQHF.

The gene calls are TRBV2 and TRBJ1-1; 8 bases align to TRBD1. Per germline, CDR1 SNHLY and CDR2 FYNNEI. This CDR3 comprises 12 residues. V lost 5 bases and J lost 10; bases outside the gene matches: 6. The CDR3 DNA follows: TGTGCCAGCAGTCGTAACAGGGGGGTAGCTTTCTTT. Encoded protein: CASSRNRGVAFF. Filled out from reference TRBV2 and TRBJ1-1, the complete variable domain reads EPEVTQTPSHQVTQMGQEVILRCVPISNHLYFYWYRQILGQKVEFLVSFYNNEISEKSEIFDDQFSVERPDGSNFTLKIRSTKLEDSAMYFCASSRNRGVAFFGQGTRLTVV.

The chain couples TRBV19 to TRBJ2-2, with D possibly matching TRBD1 (5 bases). Germline V lookup: CDR1 LNHDA, CDR2 SQIVND (reference sequence). The CDR3 is made up of 15 amino acids. V lost 1 base to trimming and J lost 7 bases, with 13 bases between them. The CDR3 nucleotides read TGTGCCAGTAGTATAGTCGGCACAGGCGGCGGGGAGCTGTTTTTT. It codes for CASSIVGTGGGELFF.

This rearrangement joins TRBV7-8 to TRBJ2-1; D uncertain. Trimming shortened V by 6 bases and J by 8 bases, and 14 bases separated the two germline ends. The CDR3 is 13 amino acids. Germline V gene lookup returns CDR1 SGHVS and CDR2 FQNEAQ. CDR3 in DNA: TGTGCCAGCAGGCCCGCCTACTTCGATGAGCAGTTCTTC. This translates into CASRPAYFDEQFF.

This rearrangement joins TRBV18 to TRBJ2-3; 7 bases agree with TRBD2. The CDR3 loop spans 15 amino acids. CDR1 KGHSH and CDR2 LQKENI come from the germline V gene. V dropped 3 bases and J dropped 1; count of bases not matched to a gene: 4. DNA for the CDR3: TGTGCCAGCTCACCTACGGGGGGTGGCACAGATACGCAGTATTTT. Residues: CASSPTGGGTDTQYF.

This chain links TRBV19 with TRBJ1-5; 7 nucleotides line up with TRBD1. In germline, CDR1 is LNHDA, CDR2 SQIVND (reference sequence). The CDR3 has 15 residues. After removal of 6 bases from V and 0 bases from J, the junction contained 5 bases not matched to a gene. CDR3 in amino acids: CASRPGQASNQPQHF. The DNA for the CDR3 is TGTGCCAGTAGACCAGGACAGGCTAGCAATCAGCCCCAGCATTTT.

This chain connects TRBV25-1 to TRBJ2-1; D perhaps matches TRBD2 (6 bases). Germline V CDR1 and CDR2: MGHDK, SYGVNS. CDR3 length equals 13 residues. The V and J ends lost 0 bases and 7 bases respectively, with 7 bases between them. The CDR3 nucleotides read TGTGCCAGCAGTGAATATCGGGGGAATGAGCAGTTCTTC. This encodes CASSEYRGNEQFF.

The chain carries TRBV11-2 and TRBJ2-1; TRBD1 matches 11 bases. Trimming took 4 bases from V and 6 from J; bases not matched to a gene: 8. The germline V gene has CDR1 SGHAT and CDR2 FQNNGV. The CDR3 extends over 16 amino acids. This CDR3 is CASSSPRDRGINEQFF. CDR3 nucleotide sequence: TGTGCCAGCAGCTCCCCAAGGGACAGGGGGATCAATGAGCAGTTCTTC.

V usage is TRBV27 and J usage is TRBJ1-1; weak D call: TRBD1 (6 bases). This CDR3 region has 16 residues. V lost 4 bases to trimming and J lost 1 base, with 16 bases between them. Germline V gene sequence: CDR1 MNHEY, CDR2 SMNVEV (reference sequence). CDR3: CASSSAAPTGNTEAFF. DNA for the CDR3: TGTGCCAGCAGTTCCGCCGCGCCGACAGGGAACACTGAAGCTTTCTTT.

J is TRBJ1-1 and V is TRBV30; tentative D call: TRBD1 (5 bases). V was trimmed by 7 bases and J by 4 bases, leaving 10 bases between them. This CDR3 comprises 11 residues. The germline V gene has CDR1 GTSNPN and CDR2 SVGIG (reference sequence). The CDR3, as DNA: TGTGCCTCTTCGGGGGTCACTGAAGCTTTCTTT. This gives the protein CASSGVTEAFF.

This clone was detected once. This rearrangement joins TRBV30 to TRBJ2-7; TRBD2 aligns across 7 bases. Unmatched junction bases numbered 7, after V lost 1 base and J lost 7 bases. CDR1 is GTSNPN and CDR2 is SVGIG in the germline V gene (reference sequence). The CDR3 loop spans 13 amino acids. CDR3 amino acids: CAWSGERGEEQYF. The CDR3 DNA sequence: TGTGCCTGGAGTGGGGAGCGGGGAGAAGAGCAGTACTTC.

The V call is TRBV11-2, the J call TRBJ2-5; the D is unclear. The CDR3 consists of 13 residues. CDR1 is SGHAT and CDR2 is FQNNGV in the germline V gene. Between the trimmed V and J ends, which lost 2 bases and 2 bases, there was a span of 6 bases. The CDR3 sequence is CASSLSRQETQYF. As DNA, the CDR3 is TGTGCCAGCAGCTTATCCCGACAAGAGACCCAGTACTTC.

The chain carries TRBV30 and TRBJ1-2, with a weak D call TRBD1 (5 bases). CDR1 is GTSNPN, CDR2 SVGIG, per germline (reference sequence). V gave up 5 bases and J gave up 8 bases, with 27 bases separating them. The CDR3 extends over 16 amino acids. Here the CDR3 DNA reads TGTGCCTGGGCCTCAGGACCGGGACCTTTTTCGGGGGGCTACACCTTC. It codes for CAWASGPGPFSGGYTF.

The chain has TRBV6-1 and TRBJ1-2, with 7 bases aligning to TRBD1. With 4 bases clipped from V and 4 bases from J, the junction kept 9 bases outside the gene matches. The CDR3 spans 15 residues. Germline assignment: CDR1 MNHNS and CDR2 SASEGT. The CDR3 DNA reads TGTGCCAGCAGTGGCCGCGGGACAGACCGCTATGGCTACACCTTC. It is translated as CASSGRGTDRYGYTF.

V gene TRBV12-5 combines with J gene TRBJ1-4, with D perhaps matching TRBD1 (5 bases). Deletions cut 3 bases from V and 0 bases from J, with 14 bases between. In germline, CDR1 is LGHNT, CDR2 FRNRAP. The CDR3 sequence is 17 residues long. The CDR3 protein is CASGLGVDTATNEKLFF. The CDR3 DNA reads TGTGCTAGTGGTTTAGGGGTGGACACAGCAACTAATGAAAAACTGTTTTTT.

The chain uses TRBV6-1 and TRBJ1-2; D gene uncertain. Trimming left V 1 base short and J 7 bases short, with 10 bases between. The germline V gene has CDR1 MNHNS and CDR2 SASEGT. The length of the CDR3 is 13 residues. The DNA for the CDR3 is TGTGCCAGCAGTGAAGGTGGATGGGTTGGCTACACCTTC. This translates into CASSEGGWVGYTF.

This chain uses TRBV20-1 with TRBJ1-4; D gene unclear. Trimming cost V 5 bases and J 10 bases, with 11 bases left between them. The CDR3 loop spans 11 amino acids. CDR1 DFQATT and CDR2 SNEGSKA come from the germline V gene (reference sequence). The CDR3 sequence is CSAEGLGKLFF. For the CDR3, the DNA is TGCAGTGCTGAGGGATTAGGAAAACTGTTTTTT.

The chain carries TRBV13 and TRBJ1-1; TRBD1 aligns across 7 bases. Germline V CDR1 and CDR2: PRHDT, FYEKMQ (reference sequence). This CDR3 has 13 residues. The V segment lost 3 bases and the J segment 4 bases; nucleotides outside the gene matches: 2. In DNA form, the CDR3 reads TGTGCCAGCAGCTTGAACAGGGGCACTGAAGCTTTCTTT. It is translated as CASSLNRGTEAFF.

V gene TRBV7-8 combines with J gene TRBJ2-1; 9 nucleotides align to TRBD2. Trimming at V came to 1 base and at J to 4 bases, leaving 2 bases not matched to a gene. Per germline, CDR1 SGHVS and CDR2 FQNEAQ. The CDR3 is 15 amino acids. CDR3 bases: TGTGCCAGCAGCTTAGTGCGGGGGGGGTACAATGAGCAGTTCTTC. Amino acid sequence: CASSLVRGGYNEQFF.

V is TRBV6-4 and J is TRBJ2-1; tentative D call: TRBD2 (6 bases). This CDR3 has 17 amino acids. V lost 4 bases, J lost 4 bases, and 20 bases lay in between. CDR1 is MRHNA and CDR2 is SNTAGT in the germline V gene. This CDR3 reads CASSGPLAMEVYNEQFF. The CDR3 DNA reads as TGTGCCAGCAGTGGGCCACTAGCTATGGAAGTATACAATGAGCAGTTCTTC.

V gene TRBV5-4 combines with J gene TRBJ2-5, with D perhaps TRBD2 (6 bases). CDR3 length equals 14 residues. Germline assignment: CDR1 SGHNT and CDR2 YYREEE (reference sequence). V shed 0 bases and J shed 5 bases, with 11 bases lying between them. CDR3 nucleotides: TGTGCCAGCAGCTTGGGGGCGGGAAGGGAGACCCAGTACTTC. This encodes CASSLGAGRETQYF. The full variable domain, in which reference TRBV5-4 and TRBJ2-5 provide the parts outside the CDR3, is ETGVTQSPTHLIKTRGQQVTLRCSSQSGHNTVSWYQQALGQGPQFIFQYYREEENGRGNFPPRFSGLQFPNYSSELNVNALELDDSALYLCASSLGAGRETQYFGPGTRLLVL.

This chain uses TRBV2 with TRBJ1-1; 7 bases agree with TRBD1. This CDR3 has 13 residues. The V gene end was trimmed by 9 bases and the J gene end by 1 base; junction bases not matched to a gene: 5. Germline V lookup: CDR1 SNHLY, CDR2 FYNNEI. The CDR3, as DNA: TGTGCCAGAGGGAGGGGGCCGAACACTGAAGCTTTCTTT. This translates into CARGRGPNTEAFF.

A single count supports this clone. The rearrangement joins TRBV5-1 to TRBJ2-7; TRBD2 might be the D (6 bases). From germline, CDR1 is SGHRS and CDR2 YFSETQ. This CDR3 has 13 amino acids. Deletions cut 6 bases from V and 6 bases from J, with 16 bases between. CDR3 sequence (DNA): TGCGCCAGCACGGGAGCGGTGGTGGGCGAGCAGTACTTC. Its translation is CASTGAVVGEQYF.

The genes are TRBV6-6 and TRBJ2-7, with a tentative D call TRBD1 (5 bases). This CDR3 has 15 residues. Per the germline V gene, CDR1 is MNHNY and CDR2 is SVGAGI (reference sequence). The V gene lost 5 bases and the J gene lost 2 bases, with 16 bases spanning the gap. The CDR3 here is CASSLDSTQTYEQYF. CDR3 in DNA: TGTGCCAGCAGTCTTGACAGTACTCAGACCTACGAGCAGTACTTC.